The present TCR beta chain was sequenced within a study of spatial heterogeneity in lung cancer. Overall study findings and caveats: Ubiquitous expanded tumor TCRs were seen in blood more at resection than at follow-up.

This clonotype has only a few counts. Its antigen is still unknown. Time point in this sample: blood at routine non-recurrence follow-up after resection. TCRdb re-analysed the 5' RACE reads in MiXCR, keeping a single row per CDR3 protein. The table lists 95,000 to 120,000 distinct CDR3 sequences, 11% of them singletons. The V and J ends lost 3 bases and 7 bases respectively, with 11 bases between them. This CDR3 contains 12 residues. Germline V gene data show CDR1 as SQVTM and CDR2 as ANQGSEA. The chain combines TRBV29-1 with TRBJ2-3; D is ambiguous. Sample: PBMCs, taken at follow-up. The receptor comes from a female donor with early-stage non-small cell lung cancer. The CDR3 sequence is CSVEPSVNTQYF. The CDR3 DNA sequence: TGCAGCGTTGAGCCTTCGGTCAATACGCAGTATTTT.